This passage covers 9 T cell receptor beta chains from one sample sequenced in a study of T cells after yellow fever vaccination. Via MiXCR, TCRdb re-called the 5' RACE reads, giving one row per CDR3 protein. The repertoire holds some 350,000 distinct CDR3 sequences, approximately 4.2% seen once, with 20% to 25% in the top ten. Sequencing was performed on PBMCs, taken 5 days after the yellow fever booster vaccination. The origin of the receptors is a man between 18 and 29 years old who received the YFV17D yellow fever vaccine.

The rearrangement uses TRBV7-2 and TRBJ1-3; D uncertain. CDR1 SGHTA and CDR2 FQGNSA come from the germline V gene. V gave up 5 bases and J gave up 1 base, with 9 bases separating them. This CDR3 has 14 residues. CDR3 nucleotides: TGTGCCAGCAGCATCACACTATCTGGAAACACCATATATTTT. Translating it yields CASSITLSGNTIYF.

The chain links TRBV20-1 to TRBJ1-3; 9 bases are shared with TRBD1. V was clipped by 6 bases and J by 4 bases; unmatched bases: 7. This CDR3 contains 14 residues. Germline V lookup: CDR1 DFQATT, CDR2 SNEGSKA (reference sequence). The CDR3 is CSAWTGAFGNTIYF. The CDR3 DNA follows: TGCAGTGCGTGGACAGGGGCGTTCGGAAACACCATATATTTT.

This clonotype appeared many times. The gene calls are TRBV5-1 and TRBJ2-3; a possible D gene is TRBD1 (6 bases). CDR3 length: 15 amino acids. Trimming stripped 2 bases from V and 1 base from J, with 11 bases between. Germline CDR1 and CDR2: SGHRS and YFSETQ. CDR3 protein: CASSFQGLGTDTQYF. The CDR3 DNA reads TGCGCCAGCAGCTTTCAGGGGTTGGGCACAGATACGCAGTATTTT.

The chain joins TRBV7-6 to TRBJ1-5, with D possibly matching TRBD1 (6 bases). V was trimmed by 0 bases and J by 0 bases, leaving 15 bases between them. CDR3 length: 18 amino acids. Germline V CDR1 and CDR2: SGHVS, FNYEAQ. This CDR3 is CASSLAPPGADSNQPQHF. The CDR3 coding sequence is TGTGCCAGCAGCTTAGCCCCACCAGGGGCCGATAGCAATCAGCCCCAGCATTTT.

V is TRBV10-3 and J is TRBJ2-7; tentative D call: TRBD1 (5 bases). Germline CDR1 and CDR2: ENHRY and SYGVKD. The CDR3 extends over 14 amino acids. The ends were cut back, 0 bases at V and 2 bases at J, with 8 bases in the middle. For the CDR3, the DNA is TGTGCCATCAGTGAGTCAGGCAGGGCCTACGAGCAGTACGTC. Its protein product is CAISESGRAYEQYV.

This clonotype has a count of ten or more. V is TRBV6-2 or TRBV6-3 and J is TRBJ2-2; 7 bases are shared with TRBD1. J lost 3 bases, V lost 6 bases, and 4 bases had no gene match. This CDR3 is built from 14 residues. From germline, CDR1 is MNHEY and CDR2 SVGEGT. CDR3 region: CASRGQGDTGELFF. The CDR3 bases are TGTGCCAGCAGAGGGCAGGGGGACACCGGGGAGCTGTTTTTT.

This sequence joins TRBV4-2 and TRBJ1-6; D is ambiguous. The CDR3 sequence is 14 residues long. Germline CDR1 and CDR2: LGHNA and YNFKEQ. V was cut by 5 bases and J by 7 bases, with 12 bases left in between. The CDR3, as DNA: TGTGCCAGCAGCTTAGGCGCAGAGAATTCACCCCTCCACTTT. It encodes CASSLGAENSPLHF.

This clonotype was observed many times. The rearrangement links TRBV20-1 to TRBJ1-1; 7 positions agree with TRBD1. Germline V CDR1 and CDR2: DFQATT, SNEGSKA (reference sequence). Trimming took 4 bases from V and 0 from J; bases not matched to a gene: 8. The CDR3 loop spans 15 amino acids. In nucleotides, the CDR3 is TGCAGTGCTATAAATACAGGGGCCTTGAACACTGAAGCTTTCTTT. Protein sequence: CSAINTGALNTEAFF.

This clonotype was seen a handful of times. The V call is TRBV12-3 or TRBV12-4, the J call TRBJ1-2, with TRBD1 matching 12 bases. This CDR3 contains 15 residues. With V trimmed by 6 bases and J by 5 bases, 7 bases remained unmatched. The CDR3 loop reads CASSRGQGAGYGYTF. The CDR3 DNA is TGTGCCAGCAGCCGGGGACAGGGGGCGGGATATGGCTACACCTTC.